The 15 T cell receptor beta chains below come from one sample, sequenced in a study of T-cell memory formation after mild COVID-19. From the 5' RACE reads, TCRdb called clonotypes with MiXCR, one entry per CDR3 protein. The profile shows 380,000 or so distinct CDR3 sequences, about 15% of them singletons. The specimen was PBMCs or a T cell subset sorted from them (not recorded which). These receptors were taken from a man in his late teens or twenties who had mild COVID-19 (a few samples of this study predate the infection). Cell type and time point are not known.

This clonotype showed up just a few times. The genes are TRBV6-6 and TRBJ1-4; TRBD1 matches at 8 bases. Germline trimming cut 6 bases from V and 5 bases from J; bases unmatched to any gene: 8. This CDR3 has 15 amino acids. Germline V CDR1 and CDR2: MNHNY, SVGAGI (reference sequence). This CDR3 reads CASRKDGTGNEKLFF. The CDR3 coding sequence is TGTGCCAGCAGAAAAGACGGGACAGGCAATGAAAAACTGTTTTTT.

In this sample, this clonotype turned up a few times. This rearrangement joins TRBV5-6 to TRBJ2-7; 7 positions match TRBD1. Germline CDR1 SGHDT, CDR2 YYEEEE. Trimming took 0 bases from V and 2 from J; bases not matched to a gene: 8. This CDR3 region has 16 residues. DNA for the CDR3: TGTGCCAGCAGCTTGGGCCCCCCTCAGGGGGCCTACGAGCAGTACTTC. Encoded protein: CASSLGPPQGAYEQYF.

The V gene is TRBV11-2, the J gene TRBJ2-3; D gene ambiguous. From germline, CDR1 is SGHAT and CDR2 FQNNGV. The CDR3 has 13 residues. V lost 5 bases, J lost 4 bases, and 10 bases lay in between. This chain's CDR3 is CASSPRLADTQYF. DNA of the CDR3: TGTGCCAGCAGCCCCCGATTAGCAGATACGCAGTATTTT.

This clonotype was detected only a few times. V and J are TRBV20-1 and TRBJ1-2, with D perhaps TRBD1 (6 bases). The V end lost 0 bases, the J end lost 4 bases, and 15 bases lay between the germline ends. The CDR3 loop spans 15 amino acids. Germline loops: CDR1 DFQATT, CDR2 SNEGSKA (reference sequence). CDR3: CSARDGAGEGYGYTF. CDR3 nucleotide sequence: TGCAGTGCTAGAGATGGGGCAGGGGAGGGCTATGGCTACACCTTC.

The chain uses TRBV4-1 and TRBJ2-3; no reliable D call. The ends were cut back, 1 base at V and 6 bases at J, with 11 bases in the middle. The CDR3 has 14 residues. Germline CDR1 and CDR2: MGHRA and YSYEKL. CDR3 in amino acids: CASSQAPGADTQYF. DNA for the CDR3: TGCGCCAGCAGCCAAGCCCCGGGCGCGGATACGCAGTATTTT.

This clonotype appeared a few times. The chain has TRBV5-1 and TRBJ2-3; a weak D match, TRBD2 (5 bases). With 4 bases removed from V and 2 bases from J, the gap between germline ends came to 20 bases. The germline V gene encodes CDR1 SGHRS and CDR2 YFSETQ. There are 17 residues in the CDR3. CDR3 in DNA: TGCGCCAGCAGCATCCGGGAACAGACCCACTTCACAGATACGCAGTATTTT. Translated: CASSIREQTHFTDTQYF.

This clonotype was counted many times. The chain has TRBV5-1 and TRBJ1-5; D unresolved. Germline loops: CDR1 SGHRS, CDR2 YFSETQ. CDR3 length equals 15 residues. Between the trimmed V and J ends, which lost 7 bases and 0 bases, there was a span of 14 bases. The CDR3 here is CASRLAAGSNQPQHF. The CDR3, as DNA: TGCGCCAGCCGATTAGCCGCAGGTAGCAATCAGCCCCAGCATTTT.

The J gene is TRBJ2-3, the V gene TRBV4-3; 7 bases are a match to TRBD1. From germline, CDR1 is LGHNA and CDR2 YSLEER. The CDR3 spans 16 residues. The V gene end was trimmed by 5 bases and the J gene end by 3 bases; junction bases not matched to a gene: 11. The CDR3 here is CASSIRGQFGTDTQYF. The CDR3 DNA reads TGCGCCAGCAGCATAAGGGGGCAGTTTGGAACAGATACGCAGTATTTT.

This clonotype was recorded many times. The V and J genes are TRBV18 and TRBJ2-3; D is perhaps TRBD1 (6 bases). Looked up from germline, CDR1 is KGHSH and CDR2 is LQKENI. Trimming cost V 0 bases and J 5 bases, with 9 bases left between them. The CDR3 sequence is 14 residues long. The DNA of the CDR3 is TGTGCCAGCTCACCACCCGAGGGGGTAGATACGCAGTATTTT. This codes for CASSPPEGVDTQYF.

The genes are TRBV7-2 and TRBJ1-2; no clear D gene. Germline V gene sequence: CDR1 SGHTA, CDR2 FQGNSA. V was trimmed by 0 bases and J by 0 bases, leaving 8 bases between them. This CDR3 has 15 residues. The CDR3 sequence is CASSLAIQSNYGYTF. CDR3 nucleotide sequence: TGTGCCAGCAGCTTAGCTATCCAATCTAACTATGGCTACACCTTC. Full variable domain (remainder filled in from reference TRBV7-2 and TRBJ1-2): GAGVSQSPSNKVTEKGKDVELRCDPISGHTALYWYRQSLGQGLEFLIYFQGNSAPDKSGLPSDRFSAERTGGSVSTLTIQRTQQEDSAVYLCASSLAIQSNYGYTFGSGTRLTVV.

In regard to this clonotype: Germline and junction disagree at one end, which may indicate a read error. The rearrangement links TRBV9 to TRBJ2-3, with a tentative D call TRBD2 (5 bases). The CDR3 spans 14 residues. Germline V gene sequence: CDR1 SGDLS, CDR2 YYNGEE. Here the CDR3 reads CASSVVPSRDTQYF. Here the CDR3 DNA reads TGTGCCAGCAGCGTAGTTCCTAGCAGAGATACGCAGTATTTT.

The V gene is TRBV7-2, the J gene TRBJ2-5; 16 bases fit TRBD2. CDR3 size: 18 residues. The V gene's germline CDR1 is SGHTA and CDR2 FQGNSA. After removal of 5 bases from V and 6 bases from J, the junction contained 12 bases not matched to a gene. The CDR3 loop is CASSLSGTSGGAGQTQYF. For the CDR3, the DNA is TGTGCCAGCAGCCTTTCCGGGACTAGCGGGGGGGCCGGCCAGACCCAGTACTTC.

This clonotype was seen ten or more times. The genes are TRBV20-1 and TRBJ2-6; 8 bases match TRBD1. This CDR3 has 14 residues. CDR1 and CDR2 (germline): DFQATT, SNEGSKA (reference sequence). The J segment lost 2 bases and the V segment lost 3 bases, leaving 0 bases of the junction unmatched. Here the CDR3 DNA reads TGCAGTGCTAGGACAGGGGCTGGGGCCAACGTCCTGACTTTC. Translation: CSARTGAGANVLTF.

This clonotype was found a few times. V gene TRBV9 combines with J gene TRBJ1-5, with a tentative D call TRBD1 (5 bases). The length of the CDR3 is 16 residues. Germline CDR1 reads SGDLS; CDR2 reads YYNGEE. The V end lost 0 bases, the J end lost 7 bases, and 17 bases lay between the germline ends. The CDR3 DNA reads TGTGCCAGCAGCGTAGGAGCGGGGGAGGCTGGACAGCCCCAGCATTTT. Translation: CASSVGAGEAGQPQHF.

This chain connects TRBV12-3 or TRBV12-4 to TRBJ2-3; 10 nucleotides line up with TRBD2. This CDR3 has 15 residues. Trimming took 4 bases from V and 4 from J; bases not matched to a gene: 5. The CDR3 spells CASSSASGGSDTQYF. CDR3 in DNA: TGTGCCAGCAGTTCCGCTAGCGGGGGATCAGATACGCAGTATTTT.